The table lists the clone carrying this TCR beta chain with a few counts. At the DNA level, this CDR3 is encoded by other sequences in the same sample as well. This specimen belongs to a study of shared T cell receptors in the human thymus. J lost 5 bases, V lost 0 bases, and 7 bases had no gene match. CDR1 is SGHRS, CDR2 YFSETQ, per germline. The length of the CDR3 is 15 residues. Sequencing was performed with immunoSEQ multiplex PCR; in TCRdb, only in-frame clones are kept and a portion is missing. The sample includes 540,000 or so clones, about 80% of them seen just once. These same records also appear under a second study, on human thymus T cells.

The chain recombines TRBV5-1 with TRBJ1-2; TRBD1 matches at 7 bases. Specimen: thymocytes. The TCR comes from a boy younger than two with a congenital heart defect. CDR3 in amino acids: CASSLARTGKYGYTF. The CDR3 bases are TGCGCCAGCAGCTTGGCGAGGACAGGCAAATATGGCTACACCTTC.